The rows below give T cell receptor beta chains drawn from one sample of a study of T cell clones after liver transplantation. Method: immunoSEQ multiplex PCR; TCRdb's copy keeps in-frame clones and lacks some. The sample yields about 78,000 clones, approximately 80% seen once. The specimen was CD4+ T cells from blood, collected before liver transplant. The receptors come from a human donor who received a liver transplant. Each CDR3 is given with its conserved first and last residue.

TRBV5-8	CASSTQRGTNYGYTF
TRBV28	CASVSGASYEQYF
TRBV5-5	CASSQRQGPGGYTF
TRBV12-5	CASGLGTGTDTQYF
TRBV28	CASSSWTAYSNQPQHF
TRBV10-2	CASRDRPDEKLFF
TRBV5-1	CASSLVAGGNNEQFF
TRBV10-2	CASKRAGDPGELFF
TRBV11-1	CASSHLAGSRGETQYF
TRBV6-1	CASSGGGGSPFYGYTF
TRBV7-2	CASSLEARSYNEQFF
TRBV25-1	CASSERQRGHEQFF
TRBV28	CASSLPQGDTQYF
TRBV15	CATGRHQETQYF
TRBV7-2	CASSITRTSGKSTDTQYF
TRBV28	CASSSPRGGRRRSEQYF
TRBV6-1	CASNRSSDRRLAFF
TRBV7-9	CASSLEVSNTGELFF
TRBV19	CASSMYTSNQPQHF
TRBV9	CASSVGDYYNEQFF
TRBV28	CASSFNGWDPQDEQFF
TRBV4-2	CASSFRTSGRASYNEQFF
TRBV12-5	CASGLDLGVSTEAFF
TRBV9	CASSGQGNGYTF
TRBV10-3	CAISERDGETQYF
TRBV7-2	CASSLSHGNTIYF
TRBV7-9	CASSLGRSQGNEKLFF
TRBV4-3	CASSQDRERGYTF
TRBV29-1	CSVGRTDTQYF
TRBV4-3	CASSPIGRERYNEQFF